There are a few counts of the clone carrying this T cell receptor (beta chain). What it binds is unknown. MiXCR re-clonotyped the PCR reads for TCRdb. This repertoire shows about 15,000 clones, 3% to 4.5% found once; its top ten account for 27%. No treatment of any kind had been given to any patient before thyroid surgery. This specimen comes from a study of metastatic and nonmetastatic thyroid tumors. At the level of the study: Across blood and tumor or nodule tissue, repertoires from malignant and benign thyroid patients were compared with one another.

Whole-study results and caveats: When malignant thyroid tumors were compared with benign nodules, TCR beta diversity was reportedly significantly higher in the malignant tumors. This held in both blood and tumor samples.

V lost 2 bases and J 7 bases, leaving 12 bases between the germline ends. The CDR3 runs 15 residues. CDR1 is MNHNS and CDR2 is SASEGT in the germline V gene. This sequence originates from a female donor with papillary thyroid cancer or a benign thyroid nodule (not recorded which). Some clones in this sample may be carry-over from other donors' samples. The rearrangement uses TRBV6-1 and TRBJ1-6; no definite D call. Source material: tumor tissue. The CDR3 loop reads CASSEMGQDNSPLHF. The CDR3 DNA reads TGTGCCAGCAGTGAAATGGGTCAAGACAATTCACCCCTCCACTTT.